Included here is one T cell receptor beta chain sequence, with context. This table comes from immunoSEQ multiplex PCR, and its TCRdb copy is limited to in-frame clones, with some not included. The profile shows over 150,000 clones, 88% of them singletons. This specimen belongs to a study of T cell responses to AZD1222 COVID-19 vaccine. Per germline, CDR1 MNHEY and CDR2 SVGAGI. This CDR3 is 15 amino acids long. Trimming at V came to 2 bases and at J to 10 bases, leaving 8 bases not matched to a gene. The source was peripheral blood, collected 28 days after the second AZD1222 dose. The rearrangement joins TRBV6-5 to TRBJ1-1; TRBD1 aligns across 12 bases. The clonotype comes from an adult who received the AZD1222 COVID-19 vaccine. The chain's CDR3 is CASSYGTGGPPVAFF. The CDR3 DNA reads TGTGCCAGCAGTTACGGGACAGGGGGCCCTCCTGTAGCTTTCTTT.